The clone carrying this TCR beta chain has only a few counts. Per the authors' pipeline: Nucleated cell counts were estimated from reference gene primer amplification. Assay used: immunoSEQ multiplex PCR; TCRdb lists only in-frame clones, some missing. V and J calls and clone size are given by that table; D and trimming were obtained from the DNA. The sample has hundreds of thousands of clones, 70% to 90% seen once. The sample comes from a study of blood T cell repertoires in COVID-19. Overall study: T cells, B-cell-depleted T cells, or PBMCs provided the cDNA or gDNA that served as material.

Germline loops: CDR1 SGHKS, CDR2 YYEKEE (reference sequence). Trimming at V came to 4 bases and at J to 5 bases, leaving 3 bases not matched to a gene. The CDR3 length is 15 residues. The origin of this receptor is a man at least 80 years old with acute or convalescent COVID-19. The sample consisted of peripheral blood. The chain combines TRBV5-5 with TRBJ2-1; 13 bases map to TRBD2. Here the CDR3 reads CASSPGLAGNNEQFF. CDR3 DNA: TGTGCCAGCAGCCCGGGACTAGCGGGGAACAATGAGCAGTTCTTC.